This T cell receptor beta chain stems from a study of cytomegalovirus exposure and HLA in healthy donors. The PCR employed 60 Vbeta primers together with 13 Jbeta primers. Clones were read by immunoSEQ multiplex PCR, and TCRdb kept only the in-frame ones, dropping some. The repertoire includes roughly 150,000 clones, about 75% of them detected once, and 1.5% to 2% sits in the top ten. V lost 0 bases and J lost 3; bases outside the gene matches: 4. In germline, CDR1 is SGHKS, CDR2 YYEKEE (reference sequence). The CDR3 has 15 residues. Sequenced material: PBMCs. This clonotype was sampled from a woman aged 25 to 39 in good health and CMV-seronegative. The chain recombines TRBV5-5 with TRBJ1-2, with TRBD1 matching 8 bases. This CDR3 reads CASSLVAGGDYGYTF. The CDR3 coding sequence is TGTGCCAGCAGCTTGGTCGCAGGGGGCGACTATGGCTACACCTTC.